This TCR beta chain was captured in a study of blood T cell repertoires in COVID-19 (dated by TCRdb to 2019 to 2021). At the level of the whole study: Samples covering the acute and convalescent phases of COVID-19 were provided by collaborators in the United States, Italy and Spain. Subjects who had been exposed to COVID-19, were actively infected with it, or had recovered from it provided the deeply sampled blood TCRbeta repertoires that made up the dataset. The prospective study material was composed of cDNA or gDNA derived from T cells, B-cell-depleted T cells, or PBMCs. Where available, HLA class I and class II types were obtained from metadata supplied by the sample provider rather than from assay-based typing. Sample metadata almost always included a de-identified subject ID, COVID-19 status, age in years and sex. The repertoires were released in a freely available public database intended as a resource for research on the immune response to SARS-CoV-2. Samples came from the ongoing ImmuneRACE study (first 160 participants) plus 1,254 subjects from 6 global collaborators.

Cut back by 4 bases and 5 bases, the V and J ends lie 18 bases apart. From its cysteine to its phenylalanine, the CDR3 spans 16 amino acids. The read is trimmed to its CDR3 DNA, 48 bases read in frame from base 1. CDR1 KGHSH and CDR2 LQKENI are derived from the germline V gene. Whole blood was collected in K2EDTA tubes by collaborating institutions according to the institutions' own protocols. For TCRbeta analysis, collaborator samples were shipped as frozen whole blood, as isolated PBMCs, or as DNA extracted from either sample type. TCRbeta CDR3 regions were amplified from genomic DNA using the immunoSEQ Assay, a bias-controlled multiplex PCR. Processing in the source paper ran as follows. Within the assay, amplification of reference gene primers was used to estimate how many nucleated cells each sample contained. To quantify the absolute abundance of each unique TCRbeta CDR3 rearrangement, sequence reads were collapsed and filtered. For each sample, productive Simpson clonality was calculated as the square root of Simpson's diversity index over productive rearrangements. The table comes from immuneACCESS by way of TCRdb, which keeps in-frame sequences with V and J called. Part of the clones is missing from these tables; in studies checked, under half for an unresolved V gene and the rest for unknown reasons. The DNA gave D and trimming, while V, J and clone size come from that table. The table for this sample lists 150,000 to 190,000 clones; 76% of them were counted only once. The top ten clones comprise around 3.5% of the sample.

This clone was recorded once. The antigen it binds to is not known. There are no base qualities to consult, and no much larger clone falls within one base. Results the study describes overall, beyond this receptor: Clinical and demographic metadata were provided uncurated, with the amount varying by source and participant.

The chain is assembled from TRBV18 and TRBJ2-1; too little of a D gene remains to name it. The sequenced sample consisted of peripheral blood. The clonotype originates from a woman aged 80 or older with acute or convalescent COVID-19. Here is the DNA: TGTGCCAGCTCACTAAATGCGTTTTCTAGTAACAATGAGCAGTTCTTC. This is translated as CASSLNAFSSNNEQFF.